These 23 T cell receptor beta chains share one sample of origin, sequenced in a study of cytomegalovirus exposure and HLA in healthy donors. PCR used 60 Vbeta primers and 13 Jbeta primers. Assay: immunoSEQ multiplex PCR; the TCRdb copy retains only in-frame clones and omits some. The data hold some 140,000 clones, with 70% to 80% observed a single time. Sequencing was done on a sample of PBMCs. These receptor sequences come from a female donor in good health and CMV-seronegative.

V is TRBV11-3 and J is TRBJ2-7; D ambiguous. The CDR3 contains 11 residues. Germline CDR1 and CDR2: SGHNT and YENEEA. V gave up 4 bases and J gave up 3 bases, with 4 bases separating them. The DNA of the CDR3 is TGTGCCAGCAGCTCCAGCTACGAGCAGTACTTC. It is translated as CASSSSYEQYF.

CDR3 region: CASYDRGLGEQYF. For the CDR3, the DNA is TGTGCCAGCTACGACAGGGGGCTCGGGGAGCAGTACTTC. The chain has TRBV6-5 and TRBJ2-7; 10 bases are shared with TRBD1. Germline V gene sequence: CDR1 MNHEY, CDR2 SVGAGI. The CDR3 runs to 13 residues. Germline trimming cut 8 bases from V and 7 bases from J; bases unmatched to any gene: 8.

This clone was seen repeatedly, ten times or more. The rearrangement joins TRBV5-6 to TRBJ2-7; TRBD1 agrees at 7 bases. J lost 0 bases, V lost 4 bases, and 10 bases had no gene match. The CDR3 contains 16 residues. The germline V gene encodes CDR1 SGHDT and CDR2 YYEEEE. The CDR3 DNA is TGTGCCAGCAGCCCTTTCCGACAGGGATACTCCTACGAGCAGTACTTC. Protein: CASSPFRQGYSYEQYF.

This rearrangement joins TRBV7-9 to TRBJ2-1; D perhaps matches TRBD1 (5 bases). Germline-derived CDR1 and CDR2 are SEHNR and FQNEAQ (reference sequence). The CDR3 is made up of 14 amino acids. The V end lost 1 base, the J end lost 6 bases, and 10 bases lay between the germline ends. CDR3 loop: CASSLVTGANEQFF. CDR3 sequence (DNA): TGTGCCAGCAGCTTAGTTACTGGGGCCAATGAGCAGTTCTTC.

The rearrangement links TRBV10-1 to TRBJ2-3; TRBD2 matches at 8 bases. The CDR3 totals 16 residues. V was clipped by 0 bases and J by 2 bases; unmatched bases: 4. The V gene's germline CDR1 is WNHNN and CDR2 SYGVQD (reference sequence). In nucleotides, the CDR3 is TGCGCCAGCAGTGAGTCGCTAGCGGGCGACACAGATACGCAGTATTTT. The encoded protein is CASSESLAGDTDTQYF.

The CDR3 region is CASSLEGTNHEQYF. In DNA form, the CDR3 reads TGCGCCAGCAGCTTGGAAGGGACTAACCACGAGCAGTACTTC. The rearrangement links TRBV5-1 to TRBJ2-7, with 7 bases identical to TRBD2. The V gene end was trimmed by 0 bases and the J gene end by 5 bases; junction bases not matched to a gene: 5. The CDR3 covers 14 residues. The germline V gene has CDR1 SGHRS and CDR2 YFSETQ.

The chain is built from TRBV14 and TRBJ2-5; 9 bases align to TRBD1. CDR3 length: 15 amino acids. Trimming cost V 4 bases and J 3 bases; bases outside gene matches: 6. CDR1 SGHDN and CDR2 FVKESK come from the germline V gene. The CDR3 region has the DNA TGTGCCAGCAGCCGTACGACAGGGGGAGAAGAGACCCAGTACTTC. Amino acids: CASSRTTGGEETQYF.

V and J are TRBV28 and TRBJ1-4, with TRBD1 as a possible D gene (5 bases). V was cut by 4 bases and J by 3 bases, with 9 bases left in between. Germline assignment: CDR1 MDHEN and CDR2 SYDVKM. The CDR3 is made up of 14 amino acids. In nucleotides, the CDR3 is TGTGCCAGCAGTTCCCACAGGCCTAATGAAAAACTGTTTTTT. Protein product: CASSSHRPNEKLFF.

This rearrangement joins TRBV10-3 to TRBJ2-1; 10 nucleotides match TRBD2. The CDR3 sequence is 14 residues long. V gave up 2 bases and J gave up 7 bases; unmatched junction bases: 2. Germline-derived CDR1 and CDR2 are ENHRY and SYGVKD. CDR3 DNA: TGTGCCATCAGTGAGAGCGGGGGGGCAAATGAGCAGTTCTTC. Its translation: CAISESGGANEQFF.

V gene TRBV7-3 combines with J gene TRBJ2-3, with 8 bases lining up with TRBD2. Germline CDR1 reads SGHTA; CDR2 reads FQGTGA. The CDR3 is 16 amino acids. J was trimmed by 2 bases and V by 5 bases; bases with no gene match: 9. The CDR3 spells CASSPGERGPTDTQYF. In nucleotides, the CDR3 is TGTGCCAGCAGCCCGGGGGAGCGGGGGCCCACAGATACGCAGTATTTT.

The DNA for the CDR3 is TGTGCCTGGAGTTCTAGCGGGAGGGACGAGCAGTACTTC. It codes for CAWSSSGRDEQYF. The chain couples TRBV30 to TRBJ2-5; 12 positions agree with TRBD2. TRBJ2-7 matches the DNA end more closely, so the J call is doubtful. The CDR3 extends over 13 amino acids. Germline CDR1 reads GTSNPN; CDR2 reads SVGIG (reference sequence).

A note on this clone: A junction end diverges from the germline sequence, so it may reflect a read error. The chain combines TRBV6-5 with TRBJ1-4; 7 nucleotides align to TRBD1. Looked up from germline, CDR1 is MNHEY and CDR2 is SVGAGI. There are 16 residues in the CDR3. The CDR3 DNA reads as TGTGCCAGCAGTTACAACCCGGGACAGACTAATGAAAAACTGGTTTTT. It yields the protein CASSYNPGQTNEKLVF.

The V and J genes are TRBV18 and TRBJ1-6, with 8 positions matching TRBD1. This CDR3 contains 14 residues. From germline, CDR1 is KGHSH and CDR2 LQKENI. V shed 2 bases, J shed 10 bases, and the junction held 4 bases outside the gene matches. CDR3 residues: CASSPDRGGSPLHF. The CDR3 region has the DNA TGTGCCAGCTCACCAGACAGGGGTGGATCACCCCTCCACTTT.

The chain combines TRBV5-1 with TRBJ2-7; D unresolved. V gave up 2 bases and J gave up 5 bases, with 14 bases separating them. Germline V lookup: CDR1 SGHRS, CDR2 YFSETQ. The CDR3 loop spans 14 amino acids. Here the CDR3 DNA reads TGCGCCAGCAGCTTCCCCCCCCCGAGGAACGAGCAGTACTTC. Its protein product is CASSFPPPRNEQYF.

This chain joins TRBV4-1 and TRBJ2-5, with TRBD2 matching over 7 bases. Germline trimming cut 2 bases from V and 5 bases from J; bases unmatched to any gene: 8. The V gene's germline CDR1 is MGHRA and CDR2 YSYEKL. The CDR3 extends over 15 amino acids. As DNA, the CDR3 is TGCGCCAGCAGCCAAAGGATGATTAGCGGGGAGACCCAGTACTTC. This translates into CASSQRMISGETQYF.

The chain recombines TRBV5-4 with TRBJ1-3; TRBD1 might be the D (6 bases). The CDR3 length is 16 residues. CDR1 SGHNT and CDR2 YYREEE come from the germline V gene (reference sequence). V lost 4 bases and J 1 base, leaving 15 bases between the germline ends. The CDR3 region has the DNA TGTGCCAGCAGCCACATAACAGGGAAATCTGGAAACACCATATATTTT. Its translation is CASSHITGKSGNTIYF. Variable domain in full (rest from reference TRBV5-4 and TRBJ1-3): ETGVTQSPTHLIKTRGQQVTLRCSSQSGHNTVSWYQQALGQGPQFIFQYYREEENGRGNFPPRFSGLQFPNYSSELNVNALELDDSALYLCASSHITGKSGNTIYFGEGSWLTVV.

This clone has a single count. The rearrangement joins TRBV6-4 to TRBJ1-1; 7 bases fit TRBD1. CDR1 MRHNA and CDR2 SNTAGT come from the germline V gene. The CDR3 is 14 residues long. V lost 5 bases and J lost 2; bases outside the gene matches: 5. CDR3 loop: CASSRQGGNTEAFF. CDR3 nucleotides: TGTGCCAGCAGTAGACAGGGCGGAAACACTGAAGCTTTCTTT.

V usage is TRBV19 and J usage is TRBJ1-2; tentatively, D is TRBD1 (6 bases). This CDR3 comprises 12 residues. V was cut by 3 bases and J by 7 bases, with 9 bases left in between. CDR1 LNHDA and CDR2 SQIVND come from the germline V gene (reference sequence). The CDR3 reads CASSIGQTGYTF. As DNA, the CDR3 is TGTGCCAGTAGTATCGGACAGACTGGCTACACCTTC.

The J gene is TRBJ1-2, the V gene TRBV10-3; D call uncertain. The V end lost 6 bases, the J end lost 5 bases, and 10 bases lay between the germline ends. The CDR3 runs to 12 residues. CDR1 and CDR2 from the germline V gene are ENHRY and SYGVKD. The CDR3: CAISAPRYGYTF. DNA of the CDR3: TGTGCCATCAGCGCCCCGAGGTATGGCTACACCTTC.

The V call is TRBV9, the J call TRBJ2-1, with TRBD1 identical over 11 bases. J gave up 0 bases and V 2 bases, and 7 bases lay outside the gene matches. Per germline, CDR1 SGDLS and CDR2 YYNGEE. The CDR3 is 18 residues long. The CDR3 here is CASSVGQGVSGSYNEQFF. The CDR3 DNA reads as TGTGCCAGCAGCGTGGGACAGGGGGTTAGCGGCTCCTACAATGAGCAGTTCTTC.

The CDR3 reads CASSPGRQPYEQYF. The CDR3 DNA is TGTGCCAGCAGCCCTGGGAGGCAACCCTACGAGCAGTACTTC. The rearrangement links TRBV9 to TRBJ2-7; perhaps TRBD2 as D (6 bases). With 4 bases removed from V and 2 bases from J, the gap between germline ends came to 13 bases. The CDR3 has 14 amino acids. Germline CDR1 is SGDLS and CDR2 is YYNGEE.

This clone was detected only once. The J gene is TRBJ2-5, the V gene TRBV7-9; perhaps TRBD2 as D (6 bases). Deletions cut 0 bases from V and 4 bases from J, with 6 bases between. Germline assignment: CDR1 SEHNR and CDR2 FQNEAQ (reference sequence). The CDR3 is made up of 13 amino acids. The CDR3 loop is CASSLAAGETQYF. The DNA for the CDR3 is TGTGCCAGCAGCTTAGCAGCGGGAGAGACCCAGTACTTC.

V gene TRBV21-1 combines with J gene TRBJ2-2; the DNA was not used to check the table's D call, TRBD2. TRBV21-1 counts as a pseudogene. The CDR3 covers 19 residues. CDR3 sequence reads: CASSRGTSGRVYNTGELFF. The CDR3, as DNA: TGTGCCAGCAGCAGAGGGACTAGCGGGAGGGTATACAACACCGGGGAGCTGTTTTTT.